This paragraph reports one T cell receptor (beta chain). Its specific antigen is unknown. Base qualities are not recorded, but no much larger clone differs from it by a single base. This entry is derived from a study of blood T cell repertoires in COVID-19 (TCRdb year 2020). Some background on the complete study: Collaborator samples came from the United States, Italy and Spain and covered acute and convalescent phases of COVID-19. The material from the prospective study consisted of cDNA or gDNA derived from T cells, B-cell-depleted T cells, or PBMCs. Subjects who had been exposed to COVID-19, were actively infected with it, or had recovered from it provided the deeply sampled blood TCRbeta repertoires that made up the dataset. The repertoires were released in a freely available public database meant as a resource for research on the immune response to SARS-CoV-2. The samples were drawn from two sources: the first 160 participants of the ongoing ImmuneRACE study, and over 950 subjects contributed by 6 global collaborators. The sample metadata nearly always contained a de-identified subject ID, COVID-19 status, age in years and sex. Where HLA class I and class II types were available, the types were taken from metadata supplied by the sample provider, not from assay-based typing. Broader findings and caveats from the paper: Clinical and demographic metadata were provided uncurated, with the amount varying by source and participant.

TCRbeta CDR3 regions were amplified from genomic DNA by means of the immunoSEQ Assay, a bias-controlled multiplex PCR. The original methods were these. The number of nucleated cells in each sample was estimated by amplification of reference gene primers within the assay. To quantify the absolute abundance of each unique TCRbeta CDR3 rearrangement, sequence reads were collapsed and filtered. For each sample, productive Simpson clonality was calculated as the square root of Simpson's diversity index across productive rearrangements. Drawn from immuneACCESS, this table holds only the in-frame rearrangements with V and J called that TCRdb kept. Clones are partly lost; checked studies trace under half to an unresolved V gene and leave the rest unexplained. For V, J and clone size, that table is used; D and trimming come from the DNA. The sample profile shows around 280,000 clones; around 87% of them were found once. Roughly 2.1% of the sample rests with the top ten.

A second Seattle source provided samples from volunteer blood donors who had recovered from COVID-19. The collaborating institutions used their own protocols to collect whole blood in K2EDTA tubes. For TCRbeta analysis, collaborators shipped samples in one of three forms: frozen whole blood, isolated PBMCs, or DNA extracted from either of those sample types. CDR1 and CDR2, looked up from the germline V gene, are MDHEN and SYDVKM. The CDR3 numbers 15 residues from cysteine through phenylalanine. Solely the CDR3 DNA is kept, with 45 bases framed from the first base. The V and J ends are trimmed by 4 bases and 2 bases, leaving 15 bases between them.

Recombination joined TRBV28 with TRBJ2-7; D gene: possibly TRBD1, on 6 matching bases. The source is a woman in her twenties or thirties who had recovered from COVID-19. The sample taken for sequencing was peripheral blood. This receptor has the CDR3 CASSSRTVRTYEQYF. The DNA sequence follows: TGTGCCAGCAGTTCCAGGACAGTCCGGACCTACGAGCAGTACTTC. With the portions outside the CDR3 filled from the reference TRBV28 and TRBJ2-7 genes, the complete variable region becomes DVKVTQSSRYLVKRTGEKVFLECVQDMDHENMFWYRQDPGLGLRLIYFSYDVKMKEKGDIPEGYSVSREKKERFSLILESASTNQTSMYLCASSSRTVRTYEQYFGPGTRLTVT.